The next 7 T cell receptor beta chains were all read from a single sample in a study of blood T cell repertoires in COVID-19. Some clones are missing from TCRdb's copy, which holds only in-frame ones; the method was immunoSEQ multiplex PCR. Of some 99,000 clones listed, 70% to 90% were seen once; the top ten hold 3.5% to 5.5%. The sample was peripheral blood. These TCRs come from a man in his 70s with acute or convalescent COVID-19.

The count of this clone is one. The V call is TRBV6-5, the J call TRBJ2-2; D is ambiguous. Germline V gene lookup returns CDR1 MNHEY and CDR2 SVGAGI. V was shortened by 6 bases and J by 4 bases, with 6 bases between the two germline ends. The CDR3 covers 12 residues. CDR3 in DNA: TGTGCCAGCAGGGCTCTCACCGGGGAGCTGTTTTTT. As protein: CASRALTGELFF.

The chain carries TRBV19 and TRBJ1-4; 10 nucleotides align to TRBD1. Germline trimming cut 8 bases from V and 3 bases from J; bases unmatched to any gene: 6. CDR3 length equals 15 residues. The V gene's germline CDR1 is LNHDA and CDR2 SQIVND (reference sequence). The DNA of the CDR3 is TGTGCCAGTTGTCGACAGGGGGCTTCTAATGAAAAACTGTTTTTT. Translated: CASCRQGASNEKLFF.

V usage is TRBV6-1 and J usage is TRBJ2-2; weak D call: TRBD2 (5 bases). Germline CDR1 is MNHNS and CDR2 is SASEGT. V shed 0 bases and J shed 5 bases, with 7 bases lying between them. This CDR3 has 14 residues. The chain's CDR3 is CASSEAGDTGELFF. The CDR3 DNA reads TGTGCCAGCAGTGAAGCCGGGGATACCGGGGAGCTGTTTTTT.

In its sample, this clone was seen a few times. This sequence joins TRBV30 and TRBJ1-2, with 8 bases aligning to TRBD1. CDR1 is GTSNPN and CDR2 is SVGIG in the germline V gene (reference sequence). This CDR3 is 11 amino acids long. The J segment lost 6 bases and the V segment lost 7 bases, leaving 4 bases of the junction unmatched. This CDR3 is CAYQGADGYTF. In DNA form, the CDR3 reads TGTGCCTACCAGGGGGCGGATGGCTACACCTTC.

V usage is TRBV23-1 and J usage is TRBJ2-1; 9 positions match TRBD1. TRBV23-1 qualifies as an ORF whose function is uncertain. The CDR3 consists of 13 residues. V shed 7 bases, J shed 7 bases, and the junction held 5 bases outside the gene matches. The CDR3 nucleotides are TGCGCCAGCACTACGGACAGGGGAAATGAGCAGTTCTTC. As protein: CASTTDRGNEQFF.

The rearrangement uses TRBV5-1 and TRBJ2-7, with 10 positions matching TRBD1. V was pared by 0 bases and J by 0 bases, with 6 bases of the junction left unmatched. The CDR3 is made up of 17 amino acids. Germline CDR1 reads SGHRS; CDR2 reads YFSETQ. In DNA form, the CDR3 reads TGCGCCAGCAGCTTGGACGAGGGACAGGGGAGCTCCTACGAGCAGTACGTC. This encodes CASSLDEGQGSSYEQYV.

This chain joins TRBV5-1 and TRBJ2-7; 8 nucleotides align to TRBD1. The ends lost 3 bases at V and 4 bases at J; junction bases unmatched: 0. The CDR3 is made up of 12 amino acids. Germline CDR1 is SGHRS and CDR2 is YFSETQ. The CDR3 loop reads CASSWTGYEQYF. CDR3 sequence (DNA): TGCGCCAGCAGCTGGACAGGGTACGAGCAGTACTTC.